This TCR beta chain was obtained from a study of shared clonotypes between healthy human individuals. Turning to this clone: Its matching antigen is unknown.

Findings and caveats of the study: Shared across a handful of donors were roughly 5.3% of the naive CD4 clonotypes.

As defined, naive CD8 cells were CD45RO-negative and positively selected for CCR7, with terminally differentiated effector memory CD45RA+ cells excluded. Clones were sequenced by immunoSEQ multiplex PCR, and TCRdb holds only the in-frame ones, with some missing. In the table there are 800,000 to 950,000 clones, around 96% of which are singletons. The sequencing sample was made of naive CD8+ T cells sorted from blood. This clonotype was obtained from a man aged 25 to 40 in good health.

CDR3 sequence: CASSSGVDTQYF. For the CDR3, the DNA is TGTGCCAGCAGCTCAGGGGTAGATACGCAGTATTTT. J is TRBJ2-3 and V is TRBV7-8; tentatively, D is TRBD1 (6 bases). The CDR3 loop spans 12 amino acids. Germline CDR1 and CDR2: SGHVS and FQNEAQ. Deletions cut 4 bases from V and 5 bases from J, with 7 bases between.